Presented here are 2 T cell receptor beta chains from one specimen sequenced in a study of blood T cell repertoires in COVID-19. Sequenced by immunoSEQ multiplex PCR; TCRdb stores in-frame clones only, minus some. The table has almost 20,000 clones, approximately 85% seen once. The sequenced material came from peripheral blood. The source of these receptors is a man older than 75 with acute or convalescent COVID-19.

The chain employs TRBV19 and TRBJ1-1; 10 nucleotides match TRBD1. V shed 2 bases, J shed 4 bases, and the junction held 1 base outside the gene matches. The CDR3 is made up of 14 amino acids. In germline, CDR1 is LNHDA, CDR2 SQIVND (reference sequence). In nucleotides, the CDR3 is TGTGCCAGTAGTATACGGACAGGGGGCACTGAAGCTTTCTTT. It is translated as CASSIRTGGTEAFF.

This chain joins TRBV2 and TRBJ2-7; 15 positions match TRBD2. The CDR3 has 15 amino acids. Germline CDR1 and CDR2: SNHLY and FYNNEI. V lost 4 bases to trimming and J lost 2 bases; unmatched junction nucleotides: 0. The CDR3 bases are TGTGCCAGCAGTGGGACTAGCGGGAGGGCCTACGAGCAGTACGTC. Protein product: CASSGTSGRAYEQYV.